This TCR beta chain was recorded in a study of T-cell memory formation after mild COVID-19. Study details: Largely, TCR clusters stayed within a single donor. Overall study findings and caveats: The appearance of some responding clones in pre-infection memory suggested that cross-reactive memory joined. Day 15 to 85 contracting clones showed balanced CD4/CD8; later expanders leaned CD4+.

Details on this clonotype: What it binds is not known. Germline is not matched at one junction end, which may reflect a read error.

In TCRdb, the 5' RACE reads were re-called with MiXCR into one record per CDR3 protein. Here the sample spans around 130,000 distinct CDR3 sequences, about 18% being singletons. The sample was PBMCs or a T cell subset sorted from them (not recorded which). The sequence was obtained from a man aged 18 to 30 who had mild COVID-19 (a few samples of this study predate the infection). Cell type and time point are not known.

The CDR3 bases are TGTGCCAGCAACTTGAGAGGGACAGGGGGTTCACCCCTCCACTTT. It is translated as CASNLRGTGGSPLHF. The genes are TRBV5-6 and TRBJ1-6, with TRBD1 matching over 11 bases. The germline CDR1 and CDR2 sequences are SGHDT and YYEEEE. The CDR3 has 15 residues.